This TCR beta chain was sequenced during a study of metastatic and nonmetastatic thyroid tumors. TCRdb re-called the PCR reads through MiXCR. The sample includes about 22,000 clones, more than 14% of them seen just once. This clone was seen at least ten times. No patient had received any treatment before thyroid surgery. Sequencing used tumor tissue. This receptor was obtained from a female donor with papillary thyroid cancer or a benign thyroid nodule (not recorded which). Some clones in this sample may be carry-over from other donors' samples.

The chain's CDR3 is CASSLVGGGEKLFF. The CDR3 nucleotides are TGTGCCAGCAGTTTAGTGGGGGGGGGTGAAAAACTGTTTTTT. The V call is TRBV12-3 or TRBV12-4, the J call TRBJ1-4; D may be TRBD1 (5 bases). V lost 1 base, J lost 7 bases, and 10 bases lay in between. The CDR3 has 14 amino acids.